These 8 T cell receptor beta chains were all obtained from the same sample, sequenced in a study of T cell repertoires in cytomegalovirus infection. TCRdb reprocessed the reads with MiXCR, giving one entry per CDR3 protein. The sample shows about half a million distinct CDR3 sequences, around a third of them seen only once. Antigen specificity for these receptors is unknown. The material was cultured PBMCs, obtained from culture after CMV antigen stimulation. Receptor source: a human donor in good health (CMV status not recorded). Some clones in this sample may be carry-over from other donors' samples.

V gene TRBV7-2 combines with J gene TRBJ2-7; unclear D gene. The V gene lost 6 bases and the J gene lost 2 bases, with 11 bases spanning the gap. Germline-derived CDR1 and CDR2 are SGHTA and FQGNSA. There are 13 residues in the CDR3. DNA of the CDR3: TGTGCCAGCAGTTCCCCACTGACCTACGAGCAGTACTTC. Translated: CASSSPLTYEQYF.

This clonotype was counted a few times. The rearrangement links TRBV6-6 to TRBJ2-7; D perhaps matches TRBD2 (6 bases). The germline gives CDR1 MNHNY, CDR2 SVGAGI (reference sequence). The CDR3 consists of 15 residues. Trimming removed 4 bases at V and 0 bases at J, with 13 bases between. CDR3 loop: CASSSTGESSYEQYV. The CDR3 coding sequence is TGTGCCAGCAGTTCCACGGGGGAGTCCTCCTACGAGCAGTACGTC.

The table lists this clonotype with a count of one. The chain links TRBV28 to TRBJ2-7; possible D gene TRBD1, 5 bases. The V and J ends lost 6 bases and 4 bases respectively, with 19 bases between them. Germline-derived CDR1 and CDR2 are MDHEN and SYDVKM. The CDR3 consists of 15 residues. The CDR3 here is CASSPGPGFGYEQYF. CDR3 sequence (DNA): TGTGCCAGCAGCCCAGGGCCCGGGTTCGGATACGAGCAGTACTTC.

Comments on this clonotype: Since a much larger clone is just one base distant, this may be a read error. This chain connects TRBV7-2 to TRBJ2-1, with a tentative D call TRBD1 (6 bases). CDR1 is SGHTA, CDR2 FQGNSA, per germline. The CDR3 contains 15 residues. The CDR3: CVSSRGQSSYNEQFF. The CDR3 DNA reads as TGTGTCAGCAGCCGCGGACAGAGCTCCTACAATGAGCAGTTCTTC.

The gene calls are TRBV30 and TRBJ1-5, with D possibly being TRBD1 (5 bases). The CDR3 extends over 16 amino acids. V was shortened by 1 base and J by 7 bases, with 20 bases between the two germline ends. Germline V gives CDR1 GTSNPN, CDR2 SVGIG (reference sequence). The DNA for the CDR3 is TGTGCCTGGAGTGAGCCAGGGTCCTTCAGCAGCCAGCCCCAGCATTTT. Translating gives CAWSEPGSFSSQPQHF.

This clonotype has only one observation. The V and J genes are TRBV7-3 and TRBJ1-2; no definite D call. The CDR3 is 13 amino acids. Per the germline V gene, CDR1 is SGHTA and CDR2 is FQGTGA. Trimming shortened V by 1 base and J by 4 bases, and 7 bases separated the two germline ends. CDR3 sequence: CASSLMGSYGYTF. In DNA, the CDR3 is TGTGCCAGCAGCTTAATGGGCAGCTATGGCTACACCTTC.

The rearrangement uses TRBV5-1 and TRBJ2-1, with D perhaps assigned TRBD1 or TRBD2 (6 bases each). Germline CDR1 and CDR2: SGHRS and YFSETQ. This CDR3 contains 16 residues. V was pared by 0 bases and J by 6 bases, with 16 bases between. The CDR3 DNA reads TGCGCCAGCAGCTTGGCCGGTTGGGGGGCCGGCAATGAGCAGTTCTTC. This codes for CASSLAGWGAGNEQFF.

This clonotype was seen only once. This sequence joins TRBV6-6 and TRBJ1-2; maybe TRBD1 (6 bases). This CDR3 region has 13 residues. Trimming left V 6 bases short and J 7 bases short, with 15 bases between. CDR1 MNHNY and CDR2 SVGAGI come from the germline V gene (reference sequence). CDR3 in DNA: TGTGCCAGCAGAGACCTAGGGGGTTTTGGCTACACCTTC. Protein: CASRDLGGFGYTF.